A single T cell receptor beta chain is shown here with its context. This clone was counted only a few times. What this receptor recognizes is not known. No clone much larger than this one lies a single base away; base qualities are absent. This specimen's time point label, per the study, means: about 28 days (+/-7) after the second vaccine dose. AZD1222 recipients given second doses at about 4 weeks or at about 12 weeks were pooled, since spike-specific TCR depth and breadth were not found to differ between the two schedules. Vaccinee samples came from UK trials COV001 and COV002, including a single-blind randomized controlled phase 2/3 trial of AZD1222 (ChAdOx1 nCoV-19) in healthy adults. For TCRbeta chain sequencing, PBMC samples were collected from trial participants at day 0 and at day 28 after the second dose. The CDR3 measures 15 amino acids from cysteine to phenylalanine. Only CDR3 DNA is held: 45 bases, read in frame from base 1. Reading the germline V gene gives CDR1 SGHDT and CDR2 YYEEEE. After removal of 1 base from V and 1 base from J, the junction retains 1 base not matched to a gene.

The CDR3 regions of human TCRbeta chains were analyzed by immunosequencing. From the authors' description of their analysis: Repertoire TCRs were matched against a reference library of SARS-CoV-2-specific TCRs generated with the MIRA antigen-specificity platform. Breadth was defined as the fraction of unique TCRs that were SARS-CoV-2-associated. Depth was defined as the fraction of total T cells that were SARS-CoV-2-associated. Using the MIRA data, every spike-specific TCR was mapped to the spike region that the TCR reacted to and assigned to either a CD4 or a CD8 class. Log10-transformed breadth and depth values were compared by one-way ANOVA with Sidak's multiple comparisons tests. TCRdb took this table from immuneACCESS and kept in-frame rearrangements with V and J called. Such tables lack part of the clones; where checked against another copy, unresolved V genes explain under half of the gap, and the rest is unexplained. V and J calls and clone size follow that table, whereas D and trimming were derived from the DNA. The sample profile shows about 120,000 clones; 86% of them were found once. The ten largest clonotypes hold roughly 15% of the sample.

The source of the sample is a study of T cell responses to AZD1222 COVID-19 vaccine (TCRdb year 2021). Describing the broader study: A total of just over 230 trial participants underwent TCR sequencing, of whom about 200 had received two doses of AZD1222 and about 25 had received two doses of the MenACWY control vaccine. Trial participants were enrolled by age into subgroups of 18-55, 56-69 and 70-plus years, and approximately 150, 30 and 60 TCR-sequenced participants, respectively, were included in these subgroups.

What the work shows at the level of the full study, not this receptor alone: The 56-69-year group was small, and its depth increase did not reach significance, likely because of low power. Epitopes outside the regions mutated in the B.1.351 and B.1.1.7 variants were reportedly recognized by nearly half of the unique spike-specific TCRs. Participants were mostly white British, with more females than males. The authors suggested clonal diversity may have been underestimated. Spike-specific TCR breadth and depth rose significantly after two AZD1222 doses compared with day 0 and with MenACWY recipients. The whole spike protein was spanned by vaccine-associated CD4 TCRs, and dominant responses were seen in regions 160-218 and 743-854. No day 14 peak-response samples were available, so repertoires were characterized only after the peak T cell response. Only a handful of AZD1222 recipients were SARS-CoV-2 seropositive at baseline, limiting conclusions about previously exposed vaccinees.

Recombination linked TRBV5-6 to TRBJ2-3, and TRBD1 aligns with 9 junction nucleotides. The sample here was peripheral blood, taken 28 days after the second AZD1222 dose. The source of this sequence is an adult who received the AZD1222 COVID-19 vaccine. The nucleotide sequence is given as TGTGCCAGCAGCTTGCGGACAGGGGGCACAGATACGCAGTATTTT. Its amino acids are CASSLRTGGTDTQYF.